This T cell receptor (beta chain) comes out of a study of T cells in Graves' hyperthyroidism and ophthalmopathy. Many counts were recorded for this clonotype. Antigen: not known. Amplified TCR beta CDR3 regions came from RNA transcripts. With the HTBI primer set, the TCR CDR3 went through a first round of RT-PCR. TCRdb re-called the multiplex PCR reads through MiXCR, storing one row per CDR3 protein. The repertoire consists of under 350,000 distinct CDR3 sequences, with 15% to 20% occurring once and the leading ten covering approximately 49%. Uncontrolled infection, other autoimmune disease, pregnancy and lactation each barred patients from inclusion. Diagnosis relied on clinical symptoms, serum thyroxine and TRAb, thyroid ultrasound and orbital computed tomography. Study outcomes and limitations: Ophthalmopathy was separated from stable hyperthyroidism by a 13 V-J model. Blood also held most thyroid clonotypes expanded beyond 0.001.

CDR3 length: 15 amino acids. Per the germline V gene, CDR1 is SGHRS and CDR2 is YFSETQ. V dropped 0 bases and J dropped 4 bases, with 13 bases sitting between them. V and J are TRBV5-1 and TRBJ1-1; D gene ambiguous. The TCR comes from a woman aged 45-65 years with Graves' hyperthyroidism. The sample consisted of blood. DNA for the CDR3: TGCGCCAGCAGCTTGGACGGCCGAGAGGGCACTGAAGCTTTCTTT. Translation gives CASSLDGREGTEAFF.